Sequencing of this TCR beta chain was carried out in a study of cytomegalovirus exposure and HLA in healthy donors. The CDR3 has 16 residues. The germline V gene has CDR1 KGHSH and CDR2 LQKENI. With 1 base clipped from V and 2 bases from J, the junction kept 8 bases outside the gene matches. This clone was seen once. The antigen is not known. PCR amplification relied on 60 Vbeta primers (plus 13 Jbeta primers). TCRdb keeps only in-frame clones here, not all; method: immunoSEQ multiplex PCR. This sample has roughly 110,000 clones, with around 80% found just once. Overall study findings and caveats: The study carried out a later analysis of TCR beta sequences. It associated about 15,000 of them with specific HLA alleles at a false discovery rate of 0.05. Specificity of a few CMV-associated chains for CMV antigens was verified in vitro.

The origin of this receptor is a man aged 30 to 45 in good health and CMV-seropositive. The gene calls are TRBV18 and TRBJ2-7, with 7 positions matching TRBD1. The sample comprised PBMCs. The CDR3 DNA is TGTGCCAGCTCACCACGGATAGGGGACAGAGCCTACGAGCAGTACTTC. This sequence encodes CASSPRIGDRAYEQYF.